These 26 T cell receptor beta chains originate from one sample sequenced in a study of blood T cell repertoires in COVID-19. TCRdb keeps only in-frame clones here, not all; method: immunoSEQ multiplex PCR. This sample carries 100,000 to 120,000 clones, over 75% of them seen once, and the ten largest clones take less than 2.5%. The sample was peripheral blood. The receptors were gathered from a human donor in a cohort sampled during active COVID-19.

The rearrangement joins TRBV6-1 to TRBJ2-2; D is possibly TRBD2 (6 bases). The germline V and J ends were trimmed by 5 bases and 0 bases, with 22 bases remaining between them. Germline values: CDR1 MNHNS, CDR2 SASEGT. The CDR3 totals 19 residues. The chain's CDR3 is CASSKGTFSGPTNTGELFF. As DNA, the CDR3 is TGTGCCAGCAGTAAAGGTACTTTTAGCGGACCAACGAACACCGGGGAGCTGTTTTTT.

This sequence joins TRBV21-1 and TRBJ2-7; whether TRBD2, the table's D call, matches the DNA was not checked. TRBV21-1 counts as a pseudogene. The CDR3 contains 16 residues. The CDR3 loop reads CASSRGRGTNLAEQYF. CDR3 nucleotides: TGTGCCAGCAGCAGGGGACGCGGGACTAACCTTGCCGAGCAGTACTTC.

Written as DNA, the CDR3 is TGTGCCAGCAGCCGGGGAGGGCTTGACACTGGAAACACCATATATTTT. Translation: CASSRGGLDTGNTIYF. The chain uses TRBV5-5 and TRBJ1-3, with no clear D. In germline, CDR1 is SGHKS, CDR2 YYEKEE (reference sequence). Trimming pared 4 bases from V and 2 bases from J, leaving 16 bases between. CDR3 length equals 16 residues.

In the case of this clone: At one of its ends the junction is not consistent with the germline gene, which may arise from a read error. The rearrangement joins TRBV9 to TRBJ2-1; TRBD2 agrees at 9 bases. Germline lookup yields CDR1 SGDLS and CDR2 YYNGEE. This CDR3 comprises 18 residues. In nucleotides, the CDR3 is TGTGCCAGCAGCCCCCACGGGACTAGCCGACGCAAATACAGTGAGCAGTTCTTC. As protein: CASSPHGTSRRKYSEQFF.

This clone was seen a single time. The chain has TRBV7-2 and TRBJ1-6; D call uncertain. The germline V and J ends were trimmed by 5 bases and 6 bases, with 8 bases remaining between them. CDR1 is SGHTA and CDR2 is FQGNSA in the germline V gene. This CDR3 is built from 13 residues. CDR3 loop: CASSVPRNSPLHF. The CDR3 DNA reads TGTGCCAGCAGCGTCCCCCGTAATTCACCCCTCCACTTT. Supplemented by reference TRBV7-2 and TRBJ1-6, the full variable domain reads GAGVSQSPSNKVTEKGKDVELRCDPISGHTALYWYRQSLGQGLEFLIYFQGNSAPDKSGLPSDRFSAERTGGSVSTLTIQRTQQEDSAVYLCASSVPRNSPLHFGNGTRLTVT.

This sequence joins TRBV5-1 and TRBJ1-1; D may be TRBD1 (6 bases). The V gene lost 2 bases and the J gene lost 5 bases, with 13 bases spanning the gap. Germline V gene data show CDR1 as SGHRS and CDR2 as YFSETQ. The CDR3 consists of 14 residues. The CDR3 DNA is TGCGCCAGCAGCTTCGCAGGGGTGGATACTGAAGCTTTCTTT. Translation gives CASSFAGVDTEAFF. Variable domain in full (rest from reference TRBV5-1 and TRBJ1-1): KAGVTQTPRYLIKTRGQQVTLSCSPISGHRSVSWYQQTPGQGLQFLFEYFSETQRNKGNFPGRFSGRQFSNSRSEMNVSTLELGDSALYLCASSFAGVDTEAFFGQGTRLTVV.

The chain uses TRBV7-9 and TRBJ2-2; D is possibly TRBD1 (6 bases). Germline V gene lookup returns CDR1 SEHNR and CDR2 FQNEAQ (reference sequence). Trimming removed 7 bases at V and 3 bases at J, with 12 bases between. The CDR3 sequence is 14 residues long. CDR3 amino acids: CASTYKGDTGELFF. The CDR3 nucleotides are TGTGCCAGCACCTACAAGGGGGACACCGGGGAGCTGTTTTTT.

Only one count was recorded for this clone. This chain connects TRBV27 to TRBJ1-1, with 8 bases fitting TRBD1. Germline assignment: CDR1 MNHEY and CDR2 SMNVEV (reference sequence). Unmatched junction bases numbered 3, after V lost 6 bases and J lost 6 bases. This CDR3 comprises 12 residues. The DNA of the CDR3 is TGTGCCAGCAGAGGACAGGGTGCTGAAGCTTTCTTT. Its translation is CASRGQGAEAFF.

Note on this clone: The junction does not match germline at one end; this may be a read error. The J gene is TRBJ2-5, the V gene TRBV9; 11 bases align to TRBD2. The CDR3 extends over 18 amino acids. Germline V gene lookup returns CDR1 SGDLS and CDR2 YYNGEE. The CDR3 reads CASSVNLAGGRNQEAQYF. CDR3 DNA: TGTGCCAGCAGCGTTAACCTAGCGGGGGGTCGGAATCAAGAGGCCCAGTACTTC. The complete variable domain, with remaining parts taken from reference TRBV9 and TRBJ2-5, reads DSGVTQTPKHLITATGQRVTLRCSPRSGDLSVYWYQQSLDQGLQFLIQYYNGEERAKGNILERFSAQQFPDLHSELNLSSLELGDSALYFCASSVNLAGGRNQEAQYFGPGTRLLVL.

The chain joins TRBV7-9 to TRBJ2-7; D not certain. The V gene's germline CDR1 is SEHNR and CDR2 FQNEAQ (reference sequence). The germline V and J ends were trimmed by 3 bases and 4 bases, with 7 bases remaining between them. The CDR3 covers 12 residues. As DNA, the CDR3 is TGTGCCAGCAGCTTTAACGGTTACGAGCAGTACTTC. Its translation is CASSFNGYEQYF.

The chain uses TRBV19 and TRBJ1-5; D remains ambiguous. Trimming left V 11 bases short and J 6 bases short, with 17 bases between. Germline V CDR1 and CDR2: LNHDA, SQIVND (reference sequence). The CDR3 has 13 residues. CDR3: CAAGPRGAQPQHF. As DNA, the CDR3 is TGTGCCGCTGGCCCGCGGGGTGCTCAGCCCCAGCATTTT.

V usage is TRBV6-6 and J usage is TRBJ2-5; TRBD2 matches 9 bases. The V and J ends lost 5 bases and 5 bases, in that order; junction bases with no gene match: 9. The CDR3 is made up of 15 amino acids. Germline lookup yields CDR1 MNHNY and CDR2 SVGAGI (reference sequence). CDR3 in amino acids: CASSTASGGRETQYF. The DNA of the CDR3 is TGTGCCAGCAGTACCGCGAGCGGGGGGAGGGAGACCCAGTACTTC.

V and J are TRBV7-2 and TRBJ2-5; TRBD1 agrees at 9 bases. This CDR3 comprises 16 residues. The germline CDR1 and CDR2 sequences are SGHTA and FQGNSA. Germline trimming cut 4 bases from V and 6 bases from J; bases unmatched to any gene: 12. For the CDR3, the DNA is TGTGCCAGCAGCTCCCCCGGGACAGGGAGTGGGAAGACCCAGTACTTC. Its translation: CASSSPGTGSGKTQYF.

This chain links TRBV5-4 with TRBJ2-1, with 14 bases fitting TRBD2. This CDR3 is 18 amino acids long. Trimming removed 2 bases from V and 2 bases from J; junction bases left unmatched: 6. Per the germline V gene, CDR1 is SGHNT and CDR2 is YYREEE (reference sequence). As DNA, the CDR3 is TGTGCCAGCAGCTTACGGGGACTAGCGGGAGATCCCTACAATGAGCAGTTCTTC. This codes for CASSLRGLAGDPYNEQFF.

This chain uses TRBV15 with TRBJ2-5, with a tentative D call TRBD2 (5 bases). The length of the CDR3 is 14 residues. The V and J ends lost 8 bases and 0 bases respectively, with 13 bases between them. Germline V gene sequence: CDR1 LNHNV, CDR2 YYDKDF (reference sequence). For the CDR3, the DNA is TGTGCCACCCAGCGGAACTGGAACCAAGAGACCCAGTACTTC. Amino acids: CATQRNWNQETQYF.

J is TRBJ2-7 and V is TRBV5-1; D might be TRBD1 (5 bases). From germline, CDR1 is SGHRS and CDR2 YFSETQ. Trimming took off 2 bases at V and 7 bases at J, with 13 bases between the two ends. The CDR3 is 13 amino acids. CDR3 amino acids: CASSFSRGGEQYF. CDR3 nucleotide sequence: TGCGCCAGCAGCTTCTCAAGGGGTGGGGAGCAGTACTTC.

The rearrangement joins TRBV6-4 to TRBJ2-5; TRBD2 is a possible D gene (7 bases). Germline CDR1 and CDR2: MRHNA and SNTAGT. V was pared by 6 bases and J by 3 bases, with 14 bases between. CDR3 length: 14 residues. The CDR3 region has the DNA TGTGCCAGCAGAGGGGCGGGGGCCGAAGAGACCCAGTACTTC. Its translation: CASRGAGAEETQYF.

V gene TRBV29-1 combines with J gene TRBJ2-7, with 7 bases fitting TRBD1. The CDR3 extends over 13 amino acids. V lost 4 bases and J lost 1; bases outside the gene matches: 4. In germline, CDR1 is SQVTM, CDR2 ANQGSEA. The CDR3 region is CSVVKGQSYEQYF. The CDR3 coding sequence is TGCAGCGTTGTCAAGGGACAGTCCTACGAGCAGTACTTC.

J is TRBJ1-2 and V is TRBV6-4; 10 bases match TRBD1. Germline CDR1 and CDR2: MRHNA and SNTAGT. The trim removed 5 bases at V and 8 bases at J, leaving 2 bases unmatched. The CDR3 is made up of 12 amino acids. CDR3 residues: CASSTDRGGYTF. The CDR3 DNA sequence: TGTGCCAGCAGTACGGACAGGGGGGGCTACACCTTC.

This clone was detected only once. The chain carries TRBV11-3 and TRBJ2-7; 10 positions match TRBD1. The germline gives CDR1 SGHNT, CDR2 YENEEA. V dropped 5 bases and J dropped 3; count of bases not matched to a gene: 7. The CDR3 is made up of 15 amino acids. The DNA for the CDR3 is TGTGCCAGCAGCCTCGGGACAGGGGTTCACTACGAGCAGTACTTC. It is translated as CASSLGTGVHYEQYF.

V is TRBV30 and J is TRBJ1-6; D not resolved. V lost 4 bases, J lost 9 bases, and 13 bases lay in between. This CDR3 contains 13 residues. CDR1 GTSNPN and CDR2 SVGIG come from the germline V gene (reference sequence). CDR3 region: CAWTPGGSSPLHF. The CDR3 DNA is TGTGCCTGGACACCGGGTGGGAGTTCACCCCTCCACTTT.

The J gene is TRBJ2-2, the V gene TRBV10-3; D is possibly TRBD2 (6 bases). The CDR3 is 12 amino acids. Trimming pared 10 bases from V and 1 base from J, leaving 7 bases between. Looked up from germline, CDR1 is ENHRY and CDR2 is SYGVKD. The CDR3 bases are TGTGCCACTAGCGAGAACACCGGGGAGCTGTTTTTT. The encoded protein is CATSENTGELFF.

The chain employs TRBV7-6 and TRBJ1-2, with 8 positions matching TRBD1. V lost 8 bases, J lost 4 bases, and 12 bases stayed unmatched. The V gene's germline CDR1 is SGHVS and CDR2 FNYEAQ. The CDR3 has 15 residues. Here the CDR3 reads CASGPDRARIYGYTF. DNA of the CDR3: TGTGCCAGCGGACCGGACAGGGCTCGGATCTATGGCTACACCTTC.

The chain recombines TRBV18 with TRBJ1-1, with 9 bases identical to TRBD1. This CDR3 is 15 amino acids long. The J segment lost 1 base and the V segment lost 6 bases, leaving 6 bases of the junction unmatched. CDR1 and CDR2 (germline): KGHSH, LQKENI. The DNA for the CDR3 is TGTGCCAGCTCCCTAAACAGGGGGCGGAACACTGAAGCTTTCTTT. This sequence encodes CASSLNRGRNTEAFF.

V gene TRBV6-1 combines with J gene TRBJ2-1; D is possibly TRBD2 (5 bases). Germline CDR1 is MNHNS and CDR2 is SASEGT. Trimming removed 4 bases from V and 6 bases from J, with 19 bases in between. This CDR3 region has 16 residues. The CDR3: CASSVPGRAGLNEQFF. CDR3 nucleotides: TGTGCCAGCAGTGTCCCCGGGCGGGCGGGCCTCAATGAGCAGTTCTTC.

The chain links TRBV19 to TRBJ1-2, with a possible D match to TRBD1 (6 bases). The V gene's germline CDR1 is LNHDA and CDR2 SQIVND (reference sequence). There are 16 residues in the CDR3. V lost 5 bases, J lost 7 bases, and 23 bases lay in between. CDR3 loop: CASSPLRPEGGGGYTF. The DNA for the CDR3 is TGTGCCAGTAGTCCCCTGAGGCCCGAAGGGGGTGGTGGCTACACCTTC.